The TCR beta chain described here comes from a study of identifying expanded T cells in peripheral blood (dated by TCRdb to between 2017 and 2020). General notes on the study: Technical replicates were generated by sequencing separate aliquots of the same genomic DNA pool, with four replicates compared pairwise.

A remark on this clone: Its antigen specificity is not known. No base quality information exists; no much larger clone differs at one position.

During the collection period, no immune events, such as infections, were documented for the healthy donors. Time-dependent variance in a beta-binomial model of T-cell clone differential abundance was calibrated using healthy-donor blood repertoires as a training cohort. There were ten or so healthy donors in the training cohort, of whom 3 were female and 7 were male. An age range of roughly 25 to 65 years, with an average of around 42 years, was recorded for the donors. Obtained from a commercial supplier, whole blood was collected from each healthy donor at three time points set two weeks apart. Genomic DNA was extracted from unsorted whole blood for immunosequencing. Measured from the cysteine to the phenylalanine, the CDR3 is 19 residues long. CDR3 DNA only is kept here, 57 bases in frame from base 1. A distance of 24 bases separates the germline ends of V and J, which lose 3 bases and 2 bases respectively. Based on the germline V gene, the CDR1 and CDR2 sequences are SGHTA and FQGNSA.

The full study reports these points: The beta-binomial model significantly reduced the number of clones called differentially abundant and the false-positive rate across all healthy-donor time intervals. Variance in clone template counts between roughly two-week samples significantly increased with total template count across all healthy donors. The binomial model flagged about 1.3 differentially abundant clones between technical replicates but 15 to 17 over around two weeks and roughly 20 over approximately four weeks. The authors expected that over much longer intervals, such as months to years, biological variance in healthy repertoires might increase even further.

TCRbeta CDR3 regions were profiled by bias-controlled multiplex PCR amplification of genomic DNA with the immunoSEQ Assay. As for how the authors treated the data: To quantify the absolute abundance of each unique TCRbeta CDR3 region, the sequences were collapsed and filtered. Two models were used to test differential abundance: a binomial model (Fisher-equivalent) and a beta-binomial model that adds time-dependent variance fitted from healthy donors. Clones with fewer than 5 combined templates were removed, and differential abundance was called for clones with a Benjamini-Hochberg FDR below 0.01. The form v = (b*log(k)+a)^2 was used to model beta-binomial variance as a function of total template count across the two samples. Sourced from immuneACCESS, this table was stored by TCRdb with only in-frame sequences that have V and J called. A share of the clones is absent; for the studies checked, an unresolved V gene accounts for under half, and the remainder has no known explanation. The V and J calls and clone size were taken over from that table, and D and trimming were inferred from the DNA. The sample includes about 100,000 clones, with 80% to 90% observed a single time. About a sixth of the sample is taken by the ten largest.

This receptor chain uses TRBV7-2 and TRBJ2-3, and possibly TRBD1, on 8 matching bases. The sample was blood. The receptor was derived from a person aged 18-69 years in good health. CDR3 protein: CASSFLISTGEGDTDTQYF. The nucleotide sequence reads TGTGCCAGCAGCTTCCTTATATCGACAGGGGAGGGCGACACAGATACGCAGTATTTT. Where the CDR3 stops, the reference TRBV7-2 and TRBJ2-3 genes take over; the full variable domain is GAGVSQSPSNKVTEKGKDVELRCDPISGHTALYWYRQSLGQGLEFLIYFQGNSAPDKSGLPSDRFSAERTGGSVSTLTIQRTQQEDSAVYLCASSFLISTGEGDTDTQYFGPGTRLTVL.